This T cell receptor (beta chain) was retrieved from a study of blood T cells in healthy people across ages. Germline CDR1 KGHDR, CDR2 SFDVKD. This CDR3 is 16 amino acids long. Germline trimming cut 3 bases from V and 2 bases from J; bases unmatched to any gene: 3. With a J-beta primer mix and a sample-barcoded 5' primer, a second PCR ran about 7 to 11 cycles. TCRdb re-derived calls from the 5' RACE reads in MiXCR, one entry per CDR3 protein. The sample includes approximately 800,000 distinct CDR3 sequences, roughly 53% seen only once; the top ten take roughly two fifths. Each individual donor underwent a draw of approximately 10 milliliters of peripheral blood. Each sample gave at least 6 million isolated PBMCs.

Material for sequencing was blood. The clonotype originates from a man older than 75 in good health. The chain has TRBV24-1 and TRBJ2-5, with 12 bases fitting TRBD2. CDR3 DNA sequence: TGTGCCACCAGTGATGGAGGACTAGCGGGGCAAGAGACCCAGTACTTC. Its protein product is CATSDGGLAGQETQYF.